The 5 T cell receptor beta chains below all came from one sample that was sequenced in a study of blood T cell repertoires in COVID-19. Clones were read by immunoSEQ multiplex PCR, and TCRdb kept only the in-frame ones, dropping some. The data show about 120,000 clones, around 70% seen once. The material sequenced was peripheral blood. These receptors were obtained from a man aged 55 to 69 with acute or convalescent COVID-19.

The V and J genes are TRBV7-3 and TRBJ2-2, with 10 bases that match TRBD1. Germline V lookup: CDR1 SGHTA, CDR2 FQGTGA. The CDR3 runs to 16 residues. The V and J ends lost 1 base and 6 bases, in that order; junction bases with no gene match: 5. This chain's CDR3 is CASSLSRDRGAGELFF. The CDR3 DNA is TGTGCCAGCAGCTTAAGCCGGGACAGGGGCGCCGGGGAGCTGTTTTTT.

The chain uses TRBV30 and TRBJ2-3, with a weak D call TRBD2 (5 bases). V lost 2 bases and J lost 2, with 11 bases in between. Germline CDR1 is GTSNPN and CDR2 is SVGIG (reference sequence). This CDR3 contains 14 residues. Written as DNA, the CDR3 is TGTGCCTGGAGTACGAAGCGGTTCACAGATACGCAGTATTTT. Translation: CAWSTKRFTDTQYF.

V is TRBV28 and J is TRBJ1-2; D is perhaps TRBD1 (5 bases). The V and J ends lost 6 bases and 5 bases respectively, with 10 bases between them. This CDR3 comprises 12 residues. Germline V gene sequence: CDR1 MDHEN, CDR2 SYDVKM. The CDR3 reads CASSKTGYGYTF. DNA for the CDR3: TGTGCCAGCAGCAAAACAGGTTATGGCTACACCTTC.

The chain joins TRBV19 to TRBJ2-7; possibly TRBD1 for D (5 bases). In germline, CDR1 is LNHDA, CDR2 SQIVND (reference sequence). The CDR3 totals 12 residues. V lost 9 bases, J lost 2 bases, and 11 bases lay in between. In DNA form, the CDR3 reads TGTGCCAGCACAGGCAGGGCCTACGAGCAGTACTTC. It encodes CASTGRAYEQYF.

This clone showed up just once. The genes are TRBV7-9 and TRBJ2-7, with D maybe TRBD2 (6 bases). Trimming removed 4 bases from V and 2 bases from J, with 15 bases in between. CDR3 size: 15 residues. Germline-derived CDR1 and CDR2 are SEHNR and FQNEAQ (reference sequence). The CDR3 bases are TGTGCCAGCAGCTACGACGGGGGAGAGGCCTACGAGCAGTACTTC. Encoded protein: CASSYDGGEAYEQYF. Using reference TRBV7-9 and TRBJ2-7 for the parts outside the CDR3, the full variable domain is DTGVSQNPRHKITKRGQNVTFRCDPISEHNRLYWYRQTLGQGPEFLTYFQNEAQLEKSRLLSDRFSAERPKGSFSTLEIQRTEQGDSAMYLCASSYDGGEAYEQYFGPGTRLTVT.